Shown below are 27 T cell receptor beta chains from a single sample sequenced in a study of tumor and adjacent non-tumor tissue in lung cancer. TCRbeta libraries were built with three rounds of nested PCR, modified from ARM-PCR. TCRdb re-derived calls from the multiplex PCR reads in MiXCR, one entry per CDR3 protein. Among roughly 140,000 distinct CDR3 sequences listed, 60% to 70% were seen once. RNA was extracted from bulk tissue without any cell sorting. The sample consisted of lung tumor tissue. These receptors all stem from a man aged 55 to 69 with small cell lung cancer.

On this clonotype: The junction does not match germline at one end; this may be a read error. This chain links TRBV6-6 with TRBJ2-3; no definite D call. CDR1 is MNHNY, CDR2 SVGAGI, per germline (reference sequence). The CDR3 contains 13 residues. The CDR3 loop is CTSRSSNTDTQYF. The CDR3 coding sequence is TGTACCAGCAGATCGTCGAACACAGATACGCAGTATTTT.

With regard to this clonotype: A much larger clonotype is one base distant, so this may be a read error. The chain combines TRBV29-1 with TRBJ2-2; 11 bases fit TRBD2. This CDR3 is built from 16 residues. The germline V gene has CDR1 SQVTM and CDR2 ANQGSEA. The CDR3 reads CSVILSGREINGDLFF. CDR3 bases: TGCAGCGTTATCCTTAGCGGGAGGGAAATTAACGGGGATCTGTTTTTT.

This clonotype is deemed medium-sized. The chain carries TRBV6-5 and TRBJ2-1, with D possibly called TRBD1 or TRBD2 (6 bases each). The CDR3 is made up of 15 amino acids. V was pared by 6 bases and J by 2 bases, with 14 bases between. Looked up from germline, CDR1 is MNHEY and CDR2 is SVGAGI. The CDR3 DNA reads TGTGCCAGCAGAAGGGGGGAGTCTCCCTACAATGAGCAGTTCTTC. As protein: CASRRGESPYNEQFF.

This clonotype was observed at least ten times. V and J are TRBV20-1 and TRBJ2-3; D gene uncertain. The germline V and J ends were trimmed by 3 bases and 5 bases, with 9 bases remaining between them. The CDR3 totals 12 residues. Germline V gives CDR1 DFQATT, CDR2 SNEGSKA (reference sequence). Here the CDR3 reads CSARAPQDTQYF. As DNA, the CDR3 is TGCAGTGCTAGGGCGCCCCAAGATACGCAGTATTTT.

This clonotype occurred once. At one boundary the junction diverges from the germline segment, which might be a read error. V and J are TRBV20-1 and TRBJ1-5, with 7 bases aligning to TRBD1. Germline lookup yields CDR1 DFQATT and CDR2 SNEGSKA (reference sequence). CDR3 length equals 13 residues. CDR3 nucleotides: TGCAATGCTCAGGGGGACCCCAATCAGCCCCAGCATTTT. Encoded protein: CNAQGDPNQPQHF.

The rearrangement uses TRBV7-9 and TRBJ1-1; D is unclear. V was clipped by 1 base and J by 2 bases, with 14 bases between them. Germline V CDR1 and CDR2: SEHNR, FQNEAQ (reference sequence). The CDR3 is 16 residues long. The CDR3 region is CASSLVRFGSNTEAFF. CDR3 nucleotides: TGTGCCAGCAGCTTAGTGAGGTTCGGATCCAACACTGAAGCTTTCTTT.

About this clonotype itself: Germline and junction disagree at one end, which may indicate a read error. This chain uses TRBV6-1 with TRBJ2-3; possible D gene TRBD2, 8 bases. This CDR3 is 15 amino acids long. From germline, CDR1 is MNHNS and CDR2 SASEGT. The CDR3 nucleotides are TGTGCCAGCAGTGAACTCATCCGAGTATTAGCGGGACAGCTTTTT. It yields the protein CASSELIRVLAGQLF.

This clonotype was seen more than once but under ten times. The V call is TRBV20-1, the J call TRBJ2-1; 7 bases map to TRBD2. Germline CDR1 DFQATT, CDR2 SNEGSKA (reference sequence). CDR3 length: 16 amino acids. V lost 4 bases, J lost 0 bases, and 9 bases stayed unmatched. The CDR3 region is CSATPGRGSSYNEQFF. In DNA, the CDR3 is TGCAGTGCTACCCCAGGGCGGGGGAGCTCCTACAATGAGCAGTTCTTC.

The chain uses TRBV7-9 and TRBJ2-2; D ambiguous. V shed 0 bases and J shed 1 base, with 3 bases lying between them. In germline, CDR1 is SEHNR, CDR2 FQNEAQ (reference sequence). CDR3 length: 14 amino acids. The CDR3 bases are TGTGCCAGCAGCTTAGCCGGGAACACCGGGGAGCTGTTTTTT. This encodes CASSLAGNTGELFF.

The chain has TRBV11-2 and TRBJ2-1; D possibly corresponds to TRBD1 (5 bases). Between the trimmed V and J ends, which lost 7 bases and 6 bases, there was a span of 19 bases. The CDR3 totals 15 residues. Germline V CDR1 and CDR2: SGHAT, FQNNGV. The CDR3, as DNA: TGTGCCAGCATTCAAGGGGATTGGAGCTGCAATGAGCAGTTCTTC. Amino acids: CASIQGDWSCNEQFF.

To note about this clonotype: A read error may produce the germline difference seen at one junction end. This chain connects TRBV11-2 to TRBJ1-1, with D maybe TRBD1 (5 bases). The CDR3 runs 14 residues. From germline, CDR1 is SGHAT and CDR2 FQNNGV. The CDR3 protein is CASRPNRWSTEAFF. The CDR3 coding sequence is TGTGCCAGCAGACCTAACAGGTGGAGCACTGAAGCCTTCTTT.

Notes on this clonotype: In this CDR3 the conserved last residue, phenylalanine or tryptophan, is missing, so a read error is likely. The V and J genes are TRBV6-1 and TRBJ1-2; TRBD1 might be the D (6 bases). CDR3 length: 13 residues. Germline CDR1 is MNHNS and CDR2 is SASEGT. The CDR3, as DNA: TGTGGCAGCAGTGTCCGGACAGACTATGGCTACACCCTC. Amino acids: CGSSVRTDYGYTL.

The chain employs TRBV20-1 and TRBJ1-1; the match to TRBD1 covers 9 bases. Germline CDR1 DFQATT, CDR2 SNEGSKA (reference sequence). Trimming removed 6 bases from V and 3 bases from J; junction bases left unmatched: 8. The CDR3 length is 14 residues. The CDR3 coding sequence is TGCAGTGCAGACAGGGGGGCATGTGACACTGAAGCTTTCTTT. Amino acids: CSADRGACDTEAFF.

The CDR3 region is CASSLQVTVGYTF. For the CDR3, the DNA is TGTGCCAGCAGCTTACAGGTTACGGTTGGCTACACCTTC. This chain connects TRBV6-2 or TRBV6-3 to TRBJ1-2, with D tentatively TRBD1 (5 bases). V lost 6 bases, J lost 7 bases, and 15 bases lay in between. The CDR3 contains 13 residues. Germline CDR1 MNHEY, CDR2 SVGEGT.

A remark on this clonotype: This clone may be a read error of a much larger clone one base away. Written as DNA, the CDR3 is TGCAGCGTTGAGCTGGCTCTGGGAACTAATGAGCAGCTCTTC. Its protein product is CSVELALGTNEQLF. V gene TRBV29-1 combines with J gene TRBJ2-1; D is undetermined. The CDR3 loop spans 14 amino acids. Germline CDR1 SQVTM, CDR2 ANQGSEA.

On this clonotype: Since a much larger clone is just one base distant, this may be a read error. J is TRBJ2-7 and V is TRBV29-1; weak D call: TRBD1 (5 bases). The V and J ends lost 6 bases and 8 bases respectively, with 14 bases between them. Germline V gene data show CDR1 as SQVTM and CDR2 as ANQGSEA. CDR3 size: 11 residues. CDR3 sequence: CSVQGSWKQYF. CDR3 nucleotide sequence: TGCAGCGTCCAGGGATCCTGGAAGCAGTACTTC.

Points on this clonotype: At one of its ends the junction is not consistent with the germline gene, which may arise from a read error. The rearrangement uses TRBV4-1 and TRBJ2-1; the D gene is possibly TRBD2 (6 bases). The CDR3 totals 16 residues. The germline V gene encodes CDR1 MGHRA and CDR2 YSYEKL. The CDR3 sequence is CPSSQEGGILLKEQFF. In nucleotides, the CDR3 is TGCCCCAGCAGCCAAGAGGGAGGTATTCTTCTCAAAGAGCAGTTCTTC.

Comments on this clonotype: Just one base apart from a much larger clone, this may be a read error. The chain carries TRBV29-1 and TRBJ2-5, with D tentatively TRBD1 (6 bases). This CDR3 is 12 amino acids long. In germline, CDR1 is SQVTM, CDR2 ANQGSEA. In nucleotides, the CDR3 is TGCAGGGTTGAAGGGGGAGCTGAGACCCAGTACTTC. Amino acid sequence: CRVEGGAETQYF.

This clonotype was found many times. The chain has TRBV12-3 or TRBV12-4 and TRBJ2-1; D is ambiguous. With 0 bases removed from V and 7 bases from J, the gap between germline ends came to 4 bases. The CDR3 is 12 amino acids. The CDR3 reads CASSLASNEQFF. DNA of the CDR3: TGTGCCAGCAGTTTAGCAAGTAATGAGCAGTTCTTC.

CDR3 nucleotide sequence: TGTGCCAGCAGGGTGAACAATATGGCTAGCGGCCACCAAGAGACCCAGTACTTC. Translation gives CASRVNNMASGHQETQYF. V gene TRBV6-5 combines with J gene TRBJ2-5; TRBD2 aligns across 7 bases. From germline, CDR1 is MNHEY and CDR2 SVGAGI. The CDR3 has 18 amino acids. V was clipped by 6 bases and J by 0 bases; unmatched bases: 16.

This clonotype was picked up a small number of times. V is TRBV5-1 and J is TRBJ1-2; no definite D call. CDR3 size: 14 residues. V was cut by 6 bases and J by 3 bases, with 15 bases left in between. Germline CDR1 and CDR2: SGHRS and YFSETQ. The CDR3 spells CASKGRPFDYGYTF. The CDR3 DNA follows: TGCGCCAGCAAGGGCCGACCGTTTGACTATGGCTACACCTTC.

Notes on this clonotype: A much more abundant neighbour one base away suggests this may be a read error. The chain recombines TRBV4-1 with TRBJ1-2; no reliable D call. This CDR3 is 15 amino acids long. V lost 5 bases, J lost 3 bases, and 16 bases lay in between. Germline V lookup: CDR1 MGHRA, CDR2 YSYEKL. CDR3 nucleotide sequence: TGCGCCAGCAGCTCCCGTGAAGGCAGAGACTATGGCTACACCTTC. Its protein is CASSSREGRDYGYTF.

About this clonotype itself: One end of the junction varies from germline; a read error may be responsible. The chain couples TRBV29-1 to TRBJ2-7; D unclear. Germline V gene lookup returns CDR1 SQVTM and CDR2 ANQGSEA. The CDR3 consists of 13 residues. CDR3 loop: CRVDTQSKGEQYF. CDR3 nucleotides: TGCAGGGTTGATACACAATCGAAGGGCGAGCAGTACTTC.

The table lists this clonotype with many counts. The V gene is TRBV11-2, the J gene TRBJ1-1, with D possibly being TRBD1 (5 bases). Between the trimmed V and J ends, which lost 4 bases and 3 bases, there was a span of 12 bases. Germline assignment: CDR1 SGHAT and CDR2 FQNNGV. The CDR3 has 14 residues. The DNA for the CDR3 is TGTGCCAGCAGCTGGTCGGGGGAATACACTGAAGCTTTCTTT. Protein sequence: CASSWSGEYTEAFF.

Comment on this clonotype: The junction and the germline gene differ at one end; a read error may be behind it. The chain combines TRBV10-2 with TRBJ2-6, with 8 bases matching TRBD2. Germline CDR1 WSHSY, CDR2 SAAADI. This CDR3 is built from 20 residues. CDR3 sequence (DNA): TGCGCCAACAGTGAGTCGGGTACTAGCGGTACCCGTTCTGGGGCCAACGTCCTGACTTTC. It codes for CANSESGTSGTRSGANVLTF.

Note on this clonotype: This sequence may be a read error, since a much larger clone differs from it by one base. This CDR3 reads CVSSTGGRDTQYF. The CDR3 DNA reads TGTGTCAGCAGCACAGGGGGGAGAGATACGCAGTATTTT. The chain carries TRBV5-4 and TRBJ2-3, with 8 bases matching TRBD1. Germline assignment: CDR1 SGHNT and CDR2 YYREEE (reference sequence). The CDR3 totals 13 residues.

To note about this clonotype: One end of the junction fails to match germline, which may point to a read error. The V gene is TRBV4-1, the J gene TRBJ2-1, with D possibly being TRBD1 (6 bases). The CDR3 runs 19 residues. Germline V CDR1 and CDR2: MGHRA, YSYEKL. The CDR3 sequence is CASSQVRGKGRTIYNEQFF. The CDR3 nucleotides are TGCGCCAGCAGTCAAGTTAGGGGGAAAGGCAGGACCATATACAATGAGCAGTTCTTC.